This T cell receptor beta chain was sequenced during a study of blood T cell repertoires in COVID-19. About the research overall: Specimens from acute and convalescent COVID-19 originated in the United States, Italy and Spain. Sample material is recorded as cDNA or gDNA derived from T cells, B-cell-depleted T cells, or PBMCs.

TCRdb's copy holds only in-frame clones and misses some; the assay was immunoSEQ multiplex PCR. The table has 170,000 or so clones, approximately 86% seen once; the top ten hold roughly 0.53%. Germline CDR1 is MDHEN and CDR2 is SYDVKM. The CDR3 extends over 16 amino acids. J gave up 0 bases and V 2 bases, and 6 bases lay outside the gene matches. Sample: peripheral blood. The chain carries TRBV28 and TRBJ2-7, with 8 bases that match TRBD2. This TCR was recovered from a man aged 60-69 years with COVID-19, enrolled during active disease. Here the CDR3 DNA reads TGTGCCAGCAGTTTACCCGGGGGGGGGCTCTCCTACGAGCAGTACTTC. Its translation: CASSLPGGGLSYEQYF.